This TCR beta chain is drawn from a study of T cell changes during pregnancy in multiple sclerosis. This CDR3 spans 15 amino acids. The V end was cut by 4 bases, the J end by 8 bases, with 21 bases between. Germline assignment: CDR1 SGDLS and CDR2 YYNGEE. Generated by immunoSEQ multiplex PCR, the TCRdb table keeps only in-frame clones and is missing some. This sample carries roughly 110,000 clones, around 90% of them seen once, and the ten largest clones take 1.5% to 2%. Sequenced here: peripheral blood, sampled after pregnancy. This TCR was sampled from a female donor with multiple sclerosis, enrolled in a pregnancy study. This chain links TRBV9 with TRBJ1-2; possibly TRBD1 for D (5 bases). The CDR3 coding sequence is TGTGCCAGCAGCCCTGGGGCAGGCCCGGTTGAAGGCTACACCTTC. Translation: CASSPGAGPVEGYTF.